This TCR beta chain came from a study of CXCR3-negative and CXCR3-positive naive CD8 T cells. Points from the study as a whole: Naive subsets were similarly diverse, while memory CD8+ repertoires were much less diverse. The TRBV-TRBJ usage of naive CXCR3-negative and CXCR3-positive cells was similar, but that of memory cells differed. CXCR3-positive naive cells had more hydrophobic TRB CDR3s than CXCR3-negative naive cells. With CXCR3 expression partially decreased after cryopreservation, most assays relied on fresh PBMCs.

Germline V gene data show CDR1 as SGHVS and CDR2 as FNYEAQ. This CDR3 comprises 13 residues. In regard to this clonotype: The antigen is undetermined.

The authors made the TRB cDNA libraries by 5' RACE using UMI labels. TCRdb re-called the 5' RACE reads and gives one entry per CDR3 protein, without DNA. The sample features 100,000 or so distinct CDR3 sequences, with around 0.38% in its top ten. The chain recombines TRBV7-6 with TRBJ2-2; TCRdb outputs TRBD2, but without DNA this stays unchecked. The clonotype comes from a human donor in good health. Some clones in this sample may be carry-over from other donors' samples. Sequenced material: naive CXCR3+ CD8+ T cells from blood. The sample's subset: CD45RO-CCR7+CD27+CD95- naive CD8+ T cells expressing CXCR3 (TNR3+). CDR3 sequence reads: CASSPVRDEELFF.